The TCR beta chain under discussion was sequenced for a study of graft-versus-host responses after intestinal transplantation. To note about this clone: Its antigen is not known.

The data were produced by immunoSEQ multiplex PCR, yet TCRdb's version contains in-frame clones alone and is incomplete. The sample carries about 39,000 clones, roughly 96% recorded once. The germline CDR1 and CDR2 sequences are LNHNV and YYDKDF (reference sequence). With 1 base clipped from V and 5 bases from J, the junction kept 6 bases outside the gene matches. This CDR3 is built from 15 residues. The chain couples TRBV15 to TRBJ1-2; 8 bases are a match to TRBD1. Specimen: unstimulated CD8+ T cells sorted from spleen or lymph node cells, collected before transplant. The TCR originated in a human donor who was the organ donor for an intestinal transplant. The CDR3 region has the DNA TGTGCCACCAGCAGAGCGTACAGGGGGAGGTATGGCTACACCTTC. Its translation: CATSRAYRGRYGYTF.